This T cell receptor (beta chain) was recovered during a study of chemoradiotherapy in HPV16-positive cancers. In the study overall: A couple of HPV16-positive patients' cells yielded candidate HPV-specific clones and common motifs.

Repertoires were sampled repeatedly during chemoradiotherapy. Notes on the study in general: In HPV16-positive patients, HPV-responsive T-cell expansion tracked better recurrence-free survival.

Profiling relied on immunoSEQ multiplex PCR, and the TCRdb table lists in-frame clones only, not all of them. The sample carries over 30,000 clones, roughly 75% recorded once. This clone was detected only once. Its antigen is unidentified. The clonotype originates from a human donor with HPV-associated anogenital cancer. The sequencing here drew on blood, taken from a patient who underwent chemoradiotherapy.

The CDR3 DNA sequence: TGTGCCAGCAGCTTAGATCTCGGAAAGCAGTTCTTC. Protein product: CASSLDLGKQFF. The chain combines TRBV11-3 with TRBJ2-1; unclear D gene. V was trimmed by 0 bases and J by 11 bases, leaving 8 bases between them. The germline V gene encodes CDR1 SGHNT and CDR2 YENEEA. The CDR3 totals 12 residues.